A single sample is the source of the 31 T cell receptor beta chains below, sequenced in a study of prognosis after radiotherapy for stage I lung cancer. Genomic DNA served as the source from which two-round multiplex PCR generated TCR beta CDR3 amplicons. Initially, in first-round PCR, primers specific to each TRBV and TRBJ gene were used. TCRdb called the multiplex PCR reads again in MiXCR, with one record for every CDR3 protein. The table has approximately 30,000 distinct CDR3 sequences, about 34% seen once. Here the sequenced sample was PBMCs, taken before or after stereotactic body radiation therapy (not recorded which). The receptors were gathered from a donor aged 50 or older with non-small cell lung cancer.

The chain joins TRBV6-2 or TRBV6-3 to TRBJ1-3; TRBD1 matches at 7 bases. CDR1 and CDR2 (germline): MNHEY, SVGEGT. V dropped 0 bases and J dropped 3; count of bases not matched to a gene: 5. The CDR3 contains 16 residues. The CDR3 DNA is TGTGCCAGCAGTTACTCGATCGCAGGGGGTGGAAACACCATATATTTT. This encodes CASSYSIAGGGNTIYF.

About this clonotype itself: A far larger clone is a single base away, which makes a read error likely. CDR3 amino acids: CASSGDIAGVYEQYF. The CDR3 coding sequence is TGCGCCAGCAGCGGGGATATAGCGGGGGTCTACGAGCAGTACTTC. This sequence joins TRBV7-9 and TRBJ2-7; 9 nucleotides align to TRBD2. The CDR3 loop spans 15 amino acids. Germline V gene data show CDR1 as SEHNR and CDR2 as FQNEAQ (reference sequence).

This clonotype was counted many times. The chain carries TRBV6-1 and TRBJ2-4; D possibly uses TRBD1 or TRBD2 (5 bases each). CDR3 size: 14 residues. Germline V CDR1 and CDR2: MNHNS, SASEGT. Trimming shortened V by 4 bases and J by 0 bases, and 7 bases separated the two germline ends. The CDR3 nucleotides are TGTGCCAGCAGTGCTGGGACAGCCAAAAACATTCAGTACTTC. Amino acid sequence: CASSAGTAKNIQYF.

The chain carries TRBV7-8 and TRBJ1-1; D is possibly TRBD1 (6 bases). CDR3 length equals 16 residues. CDR1 and CDR2 from the germline V gene are SGHVS and FQNEAQ. Trimming left V 6 bases short and J 5 bases short, with 22 bases between. The CDR3 spells CASSSIGKQGATEAFF. Written as DNA, the CDR3 is TGTGCCAGCAGTTCAATCGGGAAACAGGGCGCTACTGAAGCTTTCTTT. The variable domain in full, completed from reference TRBV7-8 and TRBJ1-1, reads GAGVSQSPRYKVAKRGQDVALRCDPISGHVSLFWYQQALGQGPEFLTYFQNEAQLDKSGLPSDRFFAERPEGSVSTLKIQRTQQEDSAVYLCASSSIGKQGATEAFFGQGTRLTVV.

This clonotype was seen ten or more times. V gene TRBV3-1 combines with J gene TRBJ2-1; 8 bases are shared with TRBD2. Germline V lookup: CDR1 LGHDT, CDR2 YNNKEL (reference sequence). Trimming took 6 bases from V and 2 from J; bases not matched to a gene: 6. CDR3 length: 15 amino acids. The CDR3 region has the DNA TGTGCCAGCAGTCGAAGCGGGAGAACCTACAATGAGCAGTTCTTC. Translation: CASSRSGRTYNEQFF.

V is TRBV18 and J is TRBJ1-1; no clear D. V lost 2 bases and J 7 bases, leaving 8 bases between the germline ends. The CDR3 has 12 residues. Germline CDR1 reads KGHSH; CDR2 reads LQKENI. This chain's CDR3 is CASSPDEGEAFF. CDR3 coding DNA: TGTGCCAGCTCACCAGACGAGGGTGAAGCTTTCTTT.

By sample share, this clonotype is medium-sized. V and J are TRBV27 and TRBJ2-7; 11 bases are a match to TRBD2. The length of the CDR3 is 14 residues. CDR1 and CDR2 (germline): MNHEY, SMNVEV (reference sequence). V trimming: 6 bases; J trimming: 3 bases; junction bases outside the gene matches: 4. CDR3 residues: CASSRLAGNYEQYF. The CDR3, as DNA: TGTGCCAGCAGCCGACTAGCGGGGAACTACGAGCAGTACTTC.

Regarding this clonotype: The conserved closing phenylalanine or tryptophan is absent in this CDR3, likely reflecting a read error. This chain joins TRBV11-2 and TRBJ1-2; weak D call: TRBD1 (5 bases). This CDR3 is 15 amino acids long. Trimming left V 6 bases short and J 2 bases short, with 16 bases between. Germline loops: CDR1 SGHAT, CDR2 FQNNGV. This CDR3 is CASSARGGINYGYTL. The CDR3 nucleotides read TGTGCCAGCAGTGCTAGGGGAGGTATCAACTATGGCTACACCTTA.

This clonotype occurred many times. This chain connects TRBV20-1 to TRBJ2-1; D might be TRBD1 (6 bases). Trimming removed 0 bases from V and 7 bases from J, with 10 bases in between. Germline CDR1 and CDR2: DFQATT and SNEGSKA (reference sequence). The CDR3 has 13 amino acids. The chain's CDR3 is CSARDPQGNEQFF. In DNA form, the CDR3 reads TGCAGTGCTAGAGATCCGCAGGGGAATGAGCAGTTCTTC.

This clonotype appeared many times. This chain joins TRBV5-4 and TRBJ1-1; D gene unclear. Germline-derived CDR1 and CDR2 are SGHNT and YYREEE (reference sequence). CDR3 length equals 14 residues. V was clipped by 4 bases and J by 2 bases, with 12 bases between them. This chain's CDR3 is CASSARATNTEAFF. Here the CDR3 DNA reads TGTGCCAGCAGCGCCCGGGCAACCAACACTGAAGCTTTCTTT.

This clonotype was seen repeatedly, ten times or more. This chain connects TRBV19 to TRBJ2-2; 9 nucleotides agree with TRBD1. Germline V gene sequence: CDR1 LNHDA, CDR2 SQIVND (reference sequence). This CDR3 has 15 residues. V lost 7 bases and J lost 5; bases outside the gene matches: 8. CDR3 in amino acids: CASKKEQGATGELFF. In DNA form, the CDR3 reads TGTGCCAGTAAGAAAGAACAGGGGGCTACCGGGGAGCTGTTTTTT.

This clonotype came up many times. The chain joins TRBV20-1 to TRBJ1-1, with D hard to call. CDR3 length: 12 amino acids. Germline loops: CDR1 DFQATT, CDR2 SNEGSKA (reference sequence). Trimming left V 5 bases short and J 1 base short, with 8 bases between. In nucleotides, the CDR3 is TGCAGTGCTCCGCAGCGGAACACTGAAGCTTTCTTT. This translates into CSAPQRNTEAFF.

V gene TRBV20-1 combines with J gene TRBJ2-7; 10 bases are a match to TRBD2. The V gene's germline CDR1 is DFQATT and CDR2 SNEGSKA (reference sequence). There are 15 residues in the CDR3. J lost 3 bases, V lost 2 bases, and 7 bases had no gene match. Here the CDR3 DNA reads TGCAGTGCTAGAAAGGGCCGGACTAGCGGCTACGAGCAGTACTTC. Translating gives CSARKGRTSGYEQYF.

CDR3 sequence reads: CASSPLTGGGQTQYF. The CDR3 coding sequence is TGTGCCAGCAGCCCCTTGACAGGGGGCGGGCAGACCCAGTACTTC. The V call is TRBV7-9, the J call TRBJ2-5, with 10 bases lining up with TRBD1. Germline V gene lookup returns CDR1 SEHNR and CDR2 FQNEAQ (reference sequence). The CDR3 has 15 amino acids. J was trimmed by 6 bases and V by 5 bases; bases with no gene match: 9.

This clonotype appeared many times. A read error may account for a junction end that differs from germline. The rearrangement uses TRBV5-1 and TRBJ1-1, with 7 nucleotides matching TRBD1. The CDR3 has 15 residues. Germline loops: CDR1 SGHRS, CDR2 YFSETQ. CDR3 in DNA: TGCGCCAGCAGCTTAGTTCCGGGACAGAACACTGAGGCTTTCTTT. Encoded protein: CASSLVPGQNTEAFF.

In its sample, this clonotype was seen many times. The chain employs TRBV24-1 and TRBJ2-5; 8 bases map to TRBD1. Germline CDR1 and CDR2: KGHDR and SFDVKD. This CDR3 region has 17 residues. The ends lost 3 bases at V and 2 bases at J; junction bases unmatched: 10. In DNA, the CDR3 is TGTGCCACCAGTGATACTGGACAGGGAGGATCACAAGAGACCCAGTACTTC. This gives the protein CATSDTGQGGSQETQYF.

This clonotype was seen at least ten times. The V and J genes are TRBV19 and TRBJ2-2; TRBD2 matches at 11 bases. The CDR3 runs 20 residues. J was trimmed by 0 bases and V by 1 base; bases with no gene match: 10. Germline V gives CDR1 LNHDA, CDR2 SQIVND (reference sequence). The CDR3 nucleotides are TGTGCCAGTAGTATAGTTGTTGTTAGGGGACTAGCGGCGAACACCGGGGAGCTGTTTTTT. Protein: CASSIVVVRGLAANTGELFF.

This clonotype occurred many times. The chain recombines TRBV5-1 with TRBJ2-5, with 8 bases that match TRBD2. CDR1 SGHRS and CDR2 YFSETQ come from the germline V gene. The CDR3 covers 17 residues. The V and J ends lost 5 bases and 1 base, in that order; junction bases with no gene match: 13. The CDR3 spells CASREGYEGTSQETQYF. The CDR3, as DNA: TGCGCCAGCAGAGAGGGGTACGAGGGGACTAGCCAAGAGACCCAGTACTTC.

As for this clonotype: A far larger clone is only one base removed, so a read error is likely. The chain couples TRBV6-9 to TRBJ2-3, with 9 bases identical to TRBD2. Per germline, CDR1 MNHGY and CDR2 SVAAGI. The CDR3 has 16 residues. The CDR3 DNA reads as TGTGCCAGCAGTTACCTAGCGGGACGGAGCACAGATACGAAGTATTTT. It encodes CASSYLAGRSTDTKYF.

This clonotype occurred once. This chain connects TRBV6-1 to TRBJ2-7, with D unresolved. V lost 4 bases to trimming and J lost 7 bases, with 17 bases between them. The CDR3 runs to 14 residues. Germline-derived CDR1 and CDR2 are MNHNS and SASEGT. CDR3 coding DNA: TGTGCCAGCAGTGCGGGCCCTGCGGCAGGAGAGCAGTACTTC. Its protein product is CASSAGPAAGEQYF.

The table lists this clonotype with many counts. J is TRBJ2-7 and V is TRBV30, with D unresolved. The CDR3 runs to 16 residues. The germline V gene has CDR1 GTSNPN and CDR2 SVGIG (reference sequence). Trimming left V 0 bases short and J 2 bases short, with 17 bases between. CDR3 in DNA: TGTGCCTGGAGTGTACTGGATATGGGATTCGCCTACGAGCAGTACTTC. It yields the protein CAWSVLDMGFAYEQYF.

This clonotype has more than one count but fewer than ten. The V gene is TRBV27, the J gene TRBJ2-1; D might be TRBD2 (5 bases). The CDR3 is made up of 19 amino acids. From germline, CDR1 is MNHEY and CDR2 SMNVEV (reference sequence). Trimming took off 1 base at V and 0 bases at J, with 19 bases between the two ends. In DNA form, the CDR3 reads TGTGCCAGCAGTTTATACCCTACTAGAACCCCGAGCTCCTACAATGAGCAGTTCTTC. It yields the protein CASSLYPTRTPSSYNEQFF.

This clonotype was seen repeatedly, ten times or more. V usage is TRBV30 and J usage is TRBJ2-7, with D possibly being TRBD2 (5 bases). With 3 bases removed from V and 5 bases from J, the gap between germline ends came to 17 bases. Per the germline V gene, CDR1 is GTSNPN and CDR2 is SVGIG (reference sequence). This CDR3 comprises 14 residues. In DNA, the CDR3 is TGTGCCTGGAGCCTAACCGCTAGCAGCGACGAGCAGTACTTC. This sequence encodes CAWSLTASSDEQYF.

Only a few counts were recorded for this clonotype. The chain joins TRBV9 to TRBJ1-1; 7 bases match TRBD1. CDR1 SGDLS and CDR2 YYNGEE come from the germline V gene. The CDR3 sequence is 15 residues long. V trimming: 3 bases; J trimming: 4 bases; junction bases outside the gene matches: 9. The CDR3 is CASSAEQGSGTEAFF. Here the CDR3 DNA reads TGTGCCAGCAGCGCCGAACAGGGGTCGGGCACTGAAGCTTTCTTT. The variable domain in full, completed from reference TRBV9 and TRBJ1-1, reads DSGVTQTPKHLITATGQRVTLRCSPRSGDLSVYWYQQSLDQGLQFLIQYYNGEERAKGNILERFSAQQFPDLHSELNLSSLELGDSALYFCASSAEQGSGTEAFFGQGTRLTVV.

The chain has TRBV6-2 or TRBV6-3 and TRBJ2-7, with TRBD2 as a possible D gene (5 bases). This CDR3 has 14 residues. V lost 6 bases, J lost 3 bases, and 15 bases lay in between. Germline CDR1 and CDR2: MNHEY and SVGEGT. The CDR3 DNA reads TGTGCCAGCAGCAAGGAGGCTAGCTACTACGAGCAGTACTTC. It is translated as CASSKEASYYEQYF.

This clonotype occurred many times. This sequence joins TRBV6-2 or TRBV6-3 and TRBJ1-4; D is unclear. V was shortened by 5 bases and J by 3 bases, with 13 bases between the two germline ends. The CDR3 loop spans 15 amino acids. CDR1 and CDR2 (germline): MNHEY, SVGEGT. The CDR3 DNA is TGTGCCAGCAGTCCGACCGGAGTCCCTAATGAAAAACTGTTTTTT. Its translation is CASSPTGVPNEKLFF.

This clonotype was detected ten times or more. The chain couples TRBV6-1 to TRBJ1-1, with TRBD1 identical over 10 bases. J was trimmed by 3 bases and V by 5 bases; bases with no gene match: 6. CDR1 and CDR2 (germline): MNHNS, SASEGT. The CDR3 extends over 15 amino acids. CDR3: CASSKPGQGYTEAFF. CDR3 in DNA: TGTGCCAGCAGTAAACCGGGACAGGGGTACACTGAAGCTTTCTTT.

This clonotype has a count of ten or more. Here the CDR3 DNA reads TGCGCCAGCAGCCAAGTGGGTCGGACAGACCACGAGCAGTACTTC. It translates to CASSQVGRTDHEQYF. This chain links TRBV4-1 with TRBJ2-7; perhaps TRBD1 as D (6 bases). The V gene's germline CDR1 is MGHRA and CDR2 YSYEKL. This CDR3 contains 15 residues. V shed 1 base and J shed 5 bases, with 15 bases lying between them.

In its sample, this clonotype was seen many times. The chain is built from TRBV30 and TRBJ2-6; the D is unclear. The CDR3 is 19 residues long. Trimming left V 2 bases short and J 0 bases short, with 20 bases between. CDR1 and CDR2 (germline): GTSNPN, SVGIG (reference sequence). CDR3 amino acids: CAWSSLAGTPISGANVLTF. The DNA of the CDR3 is TGTGCCTGGAGTTCCCTGGCAGGAACCCCAATCTCTGGGGCCAACGTCCTGACTTTC.

This clonotype was seen many times. The rearrangement uses TRBV5-1 and TRBJ2-5, with 7 bases matching TRBD1. Germline CDR1 reads SGHRS; CDR2 reads YFSETQ. Trimming cost V 0 bases and J 5 bases; bases outside gene matches: 7. This CDR3 comprises 15 residues. CDR3 sequence: CASSLEAGGQETQYF. The CDR3 DNA sequence: TGCGCCAGCAGCTTGGAGGCAGGGGGTCAGGAGACCCAGTACTTC.

This clonotype appeared many times. This rearrangement joins TRBV13 to TRBJ2-1, with D uncertain. V lost 5 bases, J lost 7 bases, and 9 bases lay in between. CDR1 PRHDT and CDR2 FYEKMQ come from the germline V gene (reference sequence). The CDR3 has 12 residues. CDR3 sequence: CASSGRGNEQFF. The DNA of the CDR3 is TGTGCCAGCAGCGGCCGTGGTAATGAGCAGTTCTTC.